This section outlines one T cell receptor (beta chain) sequence together with its context. Its antigen is currently not known. There are no base qualities to consult, and no much larger clone falls within one base. Single viable CD3+CD4+CD8-CD45RO+ cells were sorted as memory CD4+ T cells on a FACSAria II. CMV serostatus was determined using a Roche Elecsys assay that detects serum IgG against CMV pp150, pp28, p38 and p52. Following thawing, total CD4+ T cells were enriched through positive selection using CD4 magnetic microbeads. The samples came from a separate study whose specific focus was interrogating the CD4+ T cell memory repertoire. Peripheral blood mononuclear cells were isolated and cryopreserved following standard operating procedures; serum was stored at -80 °C. Staining used CD3-PerCP (BW264/56), CD4-APC (RPA-T4), CD45RO-PE (UCHT1) and CD8-Pacific Orange (3B5) antibodies, with Sytox blue excluding non-viable cells.

The sample comes from a study of memory CD4+ T cells and cytomegalovirus serostatus (dated by TCRdb to between 2019 and 2020). Looking at the study overall: The cohort included around 33 healthy adults from Belgium, of whom 9 were CMV seropositive and roughly 24 were CMV seronegative. The study sequenced CD4+ memory TCRbeta repertoires of a Belgian cohort with known cytomegalovirus serostatus to replicate a published TCR-based CMV serostatus classifier.

The Quick-DNA Microprep Kit was used to extract genomic DNA from the sorted cells. Amplification of TCRbeta DNA was done with the immunoSEQ hsTCRbeta kit, following the protocol from the manufacturer. TCRbeta libraries were sequenced on an Illumina MiSeq instrument. The original pipeline was this. Once out-of-frame sequences had been removed, approximately 2,000,000 distinct TCRbeta sequences were left, which works out to an average of around 67,000 per individual. Each individual was scored using the number of roughly 150 previously reported CMV-associated TCRbeta sequences that the individual carried and the total number of productive distinct TCRbeta sequences. A beta-binomial model was reimplemented in Python, and random forests from scikit-learn, run with default parameters, were trained on data from the US cohort. Classifier performance on the Belgian cohort was summarized as median AUC with percentile confidence intervals calculated over 10,000 bootstrap iterations. TCRdb provides this immuneACCESS table in a form limited to in-frame rearrangements. Some clones are lacking; in checked studies, under half of them reflect an unresolved V gene, and why the rest are absent is not known. That table supplies the V and J calls and clone size; D and trimming were determined from the DNA. In this sample the table shows some 52,000 clones, roughly 79% of which occur a single time. 1.6% of the sample belongs to the ten largest clones.

What the authors observed across the whole study: On the Belgian cohort, the classifier built on the original framework reached a median bootstrapped AUC of nearly 0.96, with a 95% CI of 0.76-1.00. Results were interpreted as suggesting that the CMV-associated TCR signature is largely present in the CD4+ memory repertoire. Of under 200 previously reported CMV-associated TCRbeta sequences, about 62 appeared in the CD4+ memory repertoires, each in one to five individuals. For CMV serostatus prediction, a median bootstrapped AUC of approximately 0.95 was reached with the original framework, and a median bootstrapped AUC of roughly 0.89 was reached with a US-trained random forest. Only CD4+CD45RO+ memory cells were sequenced, in contrast to the original study, in which naive and memory CD4+ and CD8+ populations were covered.

The CDR3 runs 16 amino acids, cysteine and phenylalanine included. Solely the CDR3 DNA is kept, with 48 bases framed from the first base. The germline V gene specifies SGHTA as CDR1 and FQGNSA as CDR2. The V end gives up 0 bases and the J end 8 bases, leaving 7 bases in the junction not matched to a gene. Sequences were obtained from memory CD4+ T cells from blood. The source is an adult in good health and CMV-seronegative. The sequence joins TRBV7-2 to TRBJ2-1, with TRBD2 matching 10 junction bases. This receptor carries the CDR3 CASSLARLAGVDEQFF. The DNA sequence is given as TGTGCCAGCAGCTTAGCGCGGCTAGCGGGAGTGGATGAGCAGTTCTTC.